What follows describes a single T cell receptor beta chain. The data were obtained in a study of blood T cell repertoires in COVID-19. The overall study: Samples representing acute and convalescent COVID-19 were sourced from the United States, Italy and Spain. T cells, B-cell-depleted T cells, or PBMCs supplied cDNA or gDNA.

In the original processing: Nucleated cell counts were estimated from reference gene primer amplification. TCRdb keeps only in-frame clones here, not all; method: immunoSEQ multiplex PCR. V and J calls and clone size are copied from that table; D and trimming were computed from the DNA. The table includes under 55,000 clones, roughly 84% detected once. Germline loops: CDR1 SGHVS, CDR2 FQNEAQ. V shed 1 base and J 7 bases; nucleotides not matched to a gene: 6. This CDR3 has 15 amino acids. The chain links TRBV7-8 to TRBJ1-4, with 7 positions matching TRBD1. The TCR comes from a woman aged 80 or older with acute or convalescent COVID-19. Sequencing used peripheral blood. CDR3 sequence reads: CASSLDRGGLEKLFF. CDR3 coding DNA: TGTGCCAGCAGCTTAGACAGGGGTGGTCTTGAAAAACTGTTTTTT.